This TCR beta chain was sequenced during a study of T cell responses to AZD1222 COVID-19 vaccine. On the study more broadly: Second-dose recipients at about 4 or about 12 weeks were treated as one pooled group. The study, taken as a whole, reports: Repertoire collection took place solely once the T cell response had peaked. CD4 TCRs associated with vaccination spanned spike, dominating at 160-218 and 743-854. Clonal diversity was possibly underestimated, and white British individuals and females predominated among donors.

About this clone itself: As yet, its antigen is unknown.

TCRdb's copy holds only in-frame clones and misses some; the assay was immunoSEQ multiplex PCR. The sample has more than 65,000 clones; about nine tenths are singletons. The sequenced sample was peripheral blood, obtained on day 0 of AZD1222 vaccination. The origin of this receptor is an adult in good health.

This chain's CDR3 is CASSGYRGRNTGELFF. CDR3 sequence (DNA): TGTGCCAGCAGCGGATACAGGGGCCGGAACACCGGGGAGCTGTTTTTT. V and J are TRBV5-8 and TRBJ2-2, with 7 bases that match TRBD1. There are 16 residues in the CDR3. The V gene end was trimmed by 4 bases and the J gene end by 1 base; junction bases not matched to a gene: 7. Germline values: CDR1 SGHTS, CDR2 YDEGEE.